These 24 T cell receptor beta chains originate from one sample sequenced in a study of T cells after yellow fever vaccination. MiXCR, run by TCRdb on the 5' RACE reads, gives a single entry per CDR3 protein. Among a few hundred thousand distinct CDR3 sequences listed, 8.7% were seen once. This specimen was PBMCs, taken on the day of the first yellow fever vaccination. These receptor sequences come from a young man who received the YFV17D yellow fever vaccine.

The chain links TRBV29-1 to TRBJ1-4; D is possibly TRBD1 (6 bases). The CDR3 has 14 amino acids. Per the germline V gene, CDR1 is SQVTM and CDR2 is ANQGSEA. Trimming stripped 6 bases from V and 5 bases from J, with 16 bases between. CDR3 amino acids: CSVAPGVRNEKLFF. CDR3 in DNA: TGCAGCGTGGCACCAGGGGTGAGGAATGAAAAACTGTTTTTT. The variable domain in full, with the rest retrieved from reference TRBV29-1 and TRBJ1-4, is SAVISQKPSRDICQRGTSLTIQCQVDSQVTMMFWYRQQPGQSLTLIATANQGSEATYESGFVIDKFPISRPNLTFSTLTVSNMSPEDSSIYLCSVAPGVRNEKLFFGSGTQLSVL.

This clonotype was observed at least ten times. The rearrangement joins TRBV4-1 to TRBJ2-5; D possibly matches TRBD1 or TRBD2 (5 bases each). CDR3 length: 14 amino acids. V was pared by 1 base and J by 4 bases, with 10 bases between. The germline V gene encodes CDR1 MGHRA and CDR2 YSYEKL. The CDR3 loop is CASSQGNGAETQYF. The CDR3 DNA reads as TGCGCCAGCAGCCAAGGGAACGGGGCAGAGACCCAGTACTTC.

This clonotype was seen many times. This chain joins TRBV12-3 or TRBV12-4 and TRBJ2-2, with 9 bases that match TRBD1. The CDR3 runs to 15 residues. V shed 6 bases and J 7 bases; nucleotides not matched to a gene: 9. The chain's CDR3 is CASSPRQGGDGELFF. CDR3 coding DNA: TGTGCCAGCAGCCCTCGACAGGGGGGGGACGGGGAGCTGTTTTTT.

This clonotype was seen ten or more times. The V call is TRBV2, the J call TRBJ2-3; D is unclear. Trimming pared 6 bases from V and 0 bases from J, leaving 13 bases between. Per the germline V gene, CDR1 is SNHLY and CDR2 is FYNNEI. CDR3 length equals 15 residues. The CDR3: CASRATSDSTDTQYF. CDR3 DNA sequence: TGTGCCAGCAGGGCTACGTCGGATAGCACAGATACGCAGTATTTT. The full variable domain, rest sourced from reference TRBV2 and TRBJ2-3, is EPEVTQTPSHQVTQMGQEVILRCVPISNHLYFYWYRQILGQKVEFLVSFYNNEISEKSEIFDDQFSVERPDGSNFTLKIRSTKLEDSAMYFCASRATSDSTDTQYFGPGTRLTVL.

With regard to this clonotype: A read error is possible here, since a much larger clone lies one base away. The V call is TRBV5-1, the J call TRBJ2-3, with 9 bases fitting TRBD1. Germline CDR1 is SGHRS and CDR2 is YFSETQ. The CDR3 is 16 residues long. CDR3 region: CASSLTPGQGTGTQYF. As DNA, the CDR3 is TGCGCCAGCAGCCTAACACCGGGACAGGGCACAGGTACGCAGTATTTT.

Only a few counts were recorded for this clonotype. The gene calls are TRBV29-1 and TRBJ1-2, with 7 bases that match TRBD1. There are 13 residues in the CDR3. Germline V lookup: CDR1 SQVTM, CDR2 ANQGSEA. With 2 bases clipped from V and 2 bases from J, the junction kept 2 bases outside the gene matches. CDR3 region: CSVEPTGNYGYTF. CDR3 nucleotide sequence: TGCAGCGTTGAACCGACAGGGAACTATGGCTACACCTTC.

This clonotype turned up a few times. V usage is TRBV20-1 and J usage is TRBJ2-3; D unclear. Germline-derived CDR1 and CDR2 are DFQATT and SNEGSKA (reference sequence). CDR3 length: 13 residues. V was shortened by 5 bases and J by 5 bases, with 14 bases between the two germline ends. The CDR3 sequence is CSASPLVGDTQYF. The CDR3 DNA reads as TGCAGTGCTTCCCCCCTAGTGGGAGATACGCAGTATTTT.

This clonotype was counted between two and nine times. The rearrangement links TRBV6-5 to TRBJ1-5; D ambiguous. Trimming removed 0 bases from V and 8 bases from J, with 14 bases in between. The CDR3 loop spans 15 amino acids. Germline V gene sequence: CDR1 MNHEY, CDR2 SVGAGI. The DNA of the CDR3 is TGTGCCAGCAGTTACTCGATGGGGAGATTGGAGCCCCAGCATTTT. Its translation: CASSYSMGRLEPQHF.

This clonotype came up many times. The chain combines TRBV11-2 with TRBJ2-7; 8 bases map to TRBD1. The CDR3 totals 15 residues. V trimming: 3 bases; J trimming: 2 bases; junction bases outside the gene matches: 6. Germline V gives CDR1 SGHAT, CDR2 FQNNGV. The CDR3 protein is CASSFRAGGTYEQYF. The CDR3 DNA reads TGTGCCAGCAGCTTCCGAGCAGGGGGCACCTACGAGCAGTACTTC.

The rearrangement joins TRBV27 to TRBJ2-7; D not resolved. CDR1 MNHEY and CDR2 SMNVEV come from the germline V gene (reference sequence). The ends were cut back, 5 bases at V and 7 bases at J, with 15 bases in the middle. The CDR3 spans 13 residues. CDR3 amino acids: CASSPASVGEQYF. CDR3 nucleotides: TGTGCCAGCAGTCCCGCGTCCGTTGGGGAGCAGTACTTC.

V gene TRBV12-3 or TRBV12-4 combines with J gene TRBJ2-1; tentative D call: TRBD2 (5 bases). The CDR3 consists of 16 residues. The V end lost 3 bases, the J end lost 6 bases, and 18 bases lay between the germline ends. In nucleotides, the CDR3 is TGTGCCAGCAGTTTTCCCCCCCGGGGTTTAGGCAATGAGCAGTTCTTC. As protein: CASSFPPRGLGNEQFF.

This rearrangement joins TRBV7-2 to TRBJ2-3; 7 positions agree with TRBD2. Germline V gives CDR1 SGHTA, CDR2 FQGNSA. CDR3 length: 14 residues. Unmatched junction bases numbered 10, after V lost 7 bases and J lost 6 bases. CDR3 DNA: TGTGCCAGCACCCTTAGCGGGCCTGCCGATACGCAGTATTTT. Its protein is CASTLSGPADTQYF.

CDR3 sequence: CASSRPSGGVPQSDTQYF. The CDR3 bases are TGTGCCAGCAGCCGTCCTAGCGGGGGGGTTCCCCAGTCAGATACGCAGTATTTT. V usage is TRBV6-1 and J usage is TRBJ2-3, with 12 bases that match TRBD2. V was pared by 6 bases and J by 4 bases, with 14 bases of the junction left unmatched. Per the germline V gene, CDR1 is MNHNS and CDR2 is SASEGT. The CDR3 is 18 amino acids.

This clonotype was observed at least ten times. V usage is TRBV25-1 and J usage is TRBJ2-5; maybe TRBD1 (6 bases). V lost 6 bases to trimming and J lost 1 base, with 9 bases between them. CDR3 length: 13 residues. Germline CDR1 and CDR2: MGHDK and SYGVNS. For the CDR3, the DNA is TGTGCCAGCAGGGTGGACAGCCAAGAGACCCAGTACTTC. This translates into CASRVDSQETQYF.

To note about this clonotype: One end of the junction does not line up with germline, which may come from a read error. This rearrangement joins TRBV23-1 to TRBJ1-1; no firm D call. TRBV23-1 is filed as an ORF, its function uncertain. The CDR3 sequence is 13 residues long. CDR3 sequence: CASRREMNTEAFF. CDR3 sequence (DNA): TGTGCCAGCAGGAGGGAGATGAACACTGAAGCTTTCTTT.

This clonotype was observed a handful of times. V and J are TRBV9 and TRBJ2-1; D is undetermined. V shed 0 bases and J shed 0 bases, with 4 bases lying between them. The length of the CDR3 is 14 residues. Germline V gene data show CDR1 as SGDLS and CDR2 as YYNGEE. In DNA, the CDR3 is TGTGCCAGCAGCGTAGCCCTCTCCTACAATGAGCAGTTCTTC. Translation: CASSVALSYNEQFF.

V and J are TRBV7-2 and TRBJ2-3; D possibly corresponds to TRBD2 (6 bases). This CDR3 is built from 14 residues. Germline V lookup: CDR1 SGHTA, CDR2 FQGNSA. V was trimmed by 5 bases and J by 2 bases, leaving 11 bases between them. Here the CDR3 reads CASSPWRDTDTQYF. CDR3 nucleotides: TGTGCCAGCAGCCCTTGGCGGGACACAGATACGCAGTATTTT.

The CDR3 region is CASSQSIDSGELFF. For the CDR3, the DNA is TGTGCCAGCAGCCAATCTATAGACTCCGGGGAGCTGTTTTTT. The chain uses TRBV4-2 and TRBJ2-2; D unclear. V was cut by 2 bases and J by 6 bases, with 10 bases left in between. The CDR3 sequence is 14 residues long. Germline loops: CDR1 LGHNA, CDR2 YNFKEQ.

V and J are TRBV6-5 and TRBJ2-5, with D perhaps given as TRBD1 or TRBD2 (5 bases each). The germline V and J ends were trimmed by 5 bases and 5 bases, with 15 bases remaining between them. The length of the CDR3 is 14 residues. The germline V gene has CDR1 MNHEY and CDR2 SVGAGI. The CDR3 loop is CASSNWGFEETQYF. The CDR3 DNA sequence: TGTGCCAGCAGTAACTGGGGGTTCGAGGAGACCCAGTACTTC.

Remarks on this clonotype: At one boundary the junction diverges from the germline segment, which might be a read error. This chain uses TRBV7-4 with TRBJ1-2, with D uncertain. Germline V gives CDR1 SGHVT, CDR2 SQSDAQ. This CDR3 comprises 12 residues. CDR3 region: CAMGPGVRGCTF. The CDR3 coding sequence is TGTGCCATGGGCCCCGGGGTCCGCGGCTGCACCTTC.

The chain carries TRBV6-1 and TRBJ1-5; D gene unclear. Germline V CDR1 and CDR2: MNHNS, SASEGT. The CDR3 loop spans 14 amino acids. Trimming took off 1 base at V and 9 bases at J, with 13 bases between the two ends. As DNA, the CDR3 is TGTGCCAGCAGTGAAGAGCGCTACGATCGGCCCCAGCATTTT. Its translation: CASSEERYDRPQHF.

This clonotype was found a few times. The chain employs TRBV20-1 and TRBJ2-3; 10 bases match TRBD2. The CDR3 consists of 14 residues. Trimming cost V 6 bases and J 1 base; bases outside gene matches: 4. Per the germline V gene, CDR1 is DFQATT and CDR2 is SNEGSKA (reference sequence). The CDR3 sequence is CSAQAGGRTDTQYF. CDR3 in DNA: TGCAGTGCGCAAGCGGGGGGGCGCACAGATACGCAGTATTTT.

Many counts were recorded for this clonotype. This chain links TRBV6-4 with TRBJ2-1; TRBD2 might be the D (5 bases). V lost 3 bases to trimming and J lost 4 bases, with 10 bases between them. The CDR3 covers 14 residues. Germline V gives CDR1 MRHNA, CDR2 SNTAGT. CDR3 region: CASSEGSLYNEQFF. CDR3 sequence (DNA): TGTGCCAGCAGTGAAGGGAGTTTATACAATGAGCAGTTCTTC.

The CDR3 coding sequence is TGTGCCAGCAGCTTAGAAGCGGAAAACGAGCAGTACGTC. The encoded protein is CASSLEAENEQYV. The chain combines TRBV7-2 with TRBJ2-7; D is perhaps TRBD2 (5 bases). Germline lookup yields CDR1 SGHTA and CDR2 FQGNSA. The CDR3 has 13 residues. Trimming left V 1 base short and J 5 bases short, with 9 bases between.